The 4 T cell receptor beta chains below come from one sample, sequenced in a study of tumor and adjacent non-tumor tissue in lung cancer. A modified ARM-PCR protocol with three rounds of nested PCR amplified TCRbeta. TCRdb analysed the multiplex PCR reads with MiXCR anew, one entry per CDR3 protein. Of over 60,000 distinct CDR3 sequences in the sample, around four fifths were seen once. RNA was extracted from bulk tissue without any cell sorting. The sequencing sample was made of lung tumor tissue. All receptors derive from a man in his fifties or sixties with non-small cell lung cancer.

Worth noting for this clonotype: The conserved final phenylalanine or tryptophan is absent from the CDR3, which likely points to a read error. The V and J genes are TRBV6-1 and TRBJ2-1, with D possibly TRBD1 on 6 matching bases. This CDR3 is 15 amino acids long. Germline V gene lookup returns CDR1 MNHNS and CDR2 SASEGT. V lost 6 bases and J 6 bases, leaving 18 bases between the germline ends. CDR3: CASSDGGFARNEQFS. The DNA of the CDR3 is TGTGCCAGCAGCGATGGGGGCTTCGCACGCAATGAGCAGTTCTCC.

Regarding this clonotype: Sequence at one end of the junction differs from germline and may be a read error. The CDR3 is CSARSFNTDKQYF. In nucleotides, the CDR3 is TGCAGTGCTAGATCCTTCAACACAGATAAGCAGTATTTT. The rearrangement uses TRBV20-1 and TRBJ2-3; D not certain. The germline V gene has CDR1 DFQATT and CDR2 SNEGSKA (reference sequence). This CDR3 region has 13 residues.

The table lists this clonotype with many counts. The chain links TRBV6-2 or TRBV6-3 to TRBJ2-7; the D is unclear. The CDR3 length is 12 residues. V dropped 2 bases and J dropped 2 bases, with 4 bases sitting between them. Germline CDR1 reads MNHEY; CDR2 reads SVGEGT. CDR3 protein: CASSYKPYEQYF. CDR3 sequence (DNA): TGTGCCAGCAGTTACAAGCCCTACGAGCAGTACTTC.

This clonotype was counted at least ten times. The CDR3 DNA sequence: TGTGCCAGCAGCTTAGGCGGGGCGGGAGTATTGACCCAGTACTTC. This codes for CASSLGGAGVLTQYF. This chain joins TRBV13 and TRBJ2-5, with 7 bases lining up with TRBD2. The CDR3 has 15 amino acids. The germline CDR1 and CDR2 sequences are PRHDT and FYEKMQ (reference sequence). Germline trimming cut 0 bases from V and 7 bases from J; bases unmatched to any gene: 8. Drawing the rest from reference TRBV13 and TRBJ2-5, the complete variable domain is AAGVIQSPRHLIKEKRETATLKCYPIPRHDTVYWYQQGPGQDPQFLISFYEKMQSDKGSIPDRFSAQQFSDYHSELNMSSLELGDSALYFCASSLGGAGVLTQYFGPGTRLLVL.